This is a list of T cell receptor beta chains from one sample in a study of Ad26.COV2.S vaccination and SARS-CoV-2 variants. The assay was immunoSEQ multiplex PCR, and TCRdb's table has in-frame clones only and misses some. The profile shows about 250,000 clones, approximately 90% of them singletons. Sequenced here: peripheral blood, sampled in a trial of Ad26.COV2.S vaccine versus placebo. The receptors shown here come from a person aged 18-60 years who received the Ad26.COV2.S COVID-19 vaccine or a placebo. CDR3s include the opening cysteine and the closing phenylalanine or tryptophan. The D gene is left open where the match is weak. The listing skips clone size in some rows; elsewhere it reads once, few, many or a size class.

J: TRBJ1-4
D: -
V: TRBV7-2
size: -
CDR3: CASSLRRGPEKLFF
DNA: TGTGCCAGCAGCTTAAGGAGGGGCCCTGAAAAACTGTTTTTT

J: TRBJ1-5
D: -
V: TRBV6-4
size: -
CDR3: CASSDGDNQPQHF
DNA: TGTGCCAGCAGTGACGGGGACAATCAGCCCCAGCATTTT

J: TRBJ1-1
D: TRBD1
V: TRBV19
size: -
CDR3: CASSGWQGASNTEAFF
DNA: TGTGCCAGTAGTGGGTGGCAGGGGGCTTCGAACACTGAAGCTTTCTTT

J: TRBJ2-1
D: -
V: TRBV6-1
size: -
CDR3: CASSEAKGGSYNEQFF
DNA: TGTGCCAGCAGTGAAGCGAAGGGGGGGTCCTACAATGAGCAGTTCTTC

J: TRBJ2-1
D: -
V: TRBV4-1
size: -
CDR3: CASSRATSGNEQFF
DNA: TGCGCCAGCAGCCGCGCGACTAGTGGGAATGAGCAGTTCTTC

J: TRBJ1-1
D: TRBD1
V: TRBV18
size: -
CDR3: CASSPRQGMNTEAFF
DNA: TGTGCCAGCTCACCCAGACAGGGGATGAACACTGAAGCTTTCTTT

J: TRBJ2-1
D: -
V: TRBV11-2
size: -
CDR3: CASSQTRKSYNEQFF
DNA: TGTGCCAGCAGCCAAACTAGAAAATCCTACAATGAGCAGTTCTTC

J: TRBJ1-1
D: -
V: TRBV21-1
size: -
CDR3: CASSKEGDMNTEAFF
DNA: TGTGCCAGCAGCAAAGAAGGGGATATGAACACTGAAGCTTTCTTT

J: TRBJ2-1
D: TRBD2
V: TRBV4-1
size: -
CDR3: CASSPPTSSGRYNEQFF
DNA: TGCGCCAGCAGCCCCCCCACCTCTAGCGGGAGATACAATGAGCAGTTCTTC

J: TRBJ2-2
D: TRBD1
V: TRBV19
size: once
CDR3: CASSGWTGLSGELFF
DNA: TGTGCCAGTAGTGGGTGGACAGGGTTGTCCGGGGAGCTGTTTTTT

J: TRBJ2-1
D: TRBD2
V: TRBV5-1
size: -
CDR3: CASSLGRGGRYNEQFF
DNA: TGCGCCAGCAGCCTCGGGCGGGGGGGCCGGTACAATGAGCAGTTCTTC

J: TRBJ1-5
D: TRBD1
V: TRBV7-8
size: -
CDR3: CASSFETGVNQPQHF
DNA: TGTGCCAGCAGCTTCGAAACAGGGGTTAATCAGCCCCAGCATTTT

J: TRBJ2-1
D: TRBD2
V: TRBV20-1
size: -
CDR3: CSASKREVSNEQFF
DNA: TGCAGTGCTAGTAAGCGGGAGGTCTCCAATGAGCAGTTCTTC

J: TRBJ2-2
D: -
V: TRBV5-5
size: -
CDR3: CASSQDRIGELFF
DNA: TGTGCCAGCAGCCAGGACCGAATCGGGGAGCTGTTTTTT

J: TRBJ1-2
D: -
V: TRBV4-3
size: once
CDR3: CASSRTDSDYGYTF
DNA: TGCGCCAGCAGCCGGACAGATTCAGACTATGGCTACACCTTC

J: TRBJ2-3
D: -
V: TRBV5-1
size: -
CDR3: CASSRGNTDTQYF
DNA: TGCGCCAGCTCCCGGGGGAACACAGATACGCAGTATTTT

J: TRBJ2-1
D: -
V: TRBV7-8
size: -
CDR3: CASSPKGGMNEQFF
DNA: TGTGCCAGCAGCCCTAAAGGGGGTATGAATGAGCAGTTCTTC

J: TRBJ1-2
D: TRBD1
V: TRBV7-6
size: -
CDR3: CASSAIGQGYGYTF
DNA: TGTGCCAGCAGCGCAATTGGACAGGGGTATGGCTACACCTTC

J: TRBJ1-2
D: -
V: TRBV6-5
size: -
CDR3: CASRSSGTGLGYTF
DNA: TGTGCCAGCAGGTCCTCAGGGACGGGACTGGGCTACACCTTC

J: TRBJ2-1
D: -
V: TRBV7-3
size: -
CDR3: CASSRDRNNEQFF
DNA: TGTGCCAGCAGCAGAGACAGGAACAATGAGCAGTTCTTC

J: TRBJ1-5
D: -
V: TRBV18
size: -
CDR3: CASSPREGNQPQHF
DNA: TGTGCCAGCTCACCTCGAGAGGGCAATCAGCCCCAGCATTTT

J: TRBJ2-5
D: TRBD2
V: TRBV6-2/TRBV6-3
size: -
CDR3: CASSYSGLARETQYF
DNA: TGTGCCAGCAGTTACTCGGGACTAGCAAGGGAGACCCAGTACTTC

J: TRBJ1-5
D: -
V: TRBV6-5
size: -
CDR3: CASSYAGSGQPQHF
DNA: TGTGCCAGCAGTTACGCAGGGTCGGGCCAGCCCCAGCATTTT

J: TRBJ1-1
D: TRBD1
V: TRBV2
size: -
CDR3: CASRGQGLTNTEAFF
DNA: TGTGCCAGCAGAGGACAGGGTTTAACGAACACTGAAGCTTTCTTT

J: TRBJ2-1
D: TRBD2
V: TRBV7-2
size: -
CDR3: CASRGTSGSSYNEQFF
DNA: TGTGCCAGCAGGGGGACTAGCGGGAGTTCCTACAATGAGCAGTTCTTC

J: TRBJ2-5
D: -
V: TRBV19
size: -
CDR3: CASTSGRTGKETQYF
DNA: TGTGCCAGTACCTCGGGACGGACCGGGAAAGAGACCCAGTACTTC

J: TRBJ2-7
D: TRBD2
V: TRBV7-6
size: -
CDR3: CASSSPGRGTYEQYF
DNA: TGTGCCAGCAGCTCCCCGGGGCGGGGGACCTACGAGCAGTACTTC

J: TRBJ2-5
D: -
V: TRBV20-1
size: -
CDR3: CSAHLETQYF
DNA: TGCAGTGCTCATCTAGAGACCCAGTACTTC

J: TRBJ1-5
D: -
V: TRBV7-3
size: -
CDR3: CASSLEGRGGNQPQHF
DNA: TGTGCCAGCAGCTTAGAGGGCAGGGGAGGCAATCAGCCCCAGCATTTT

J: TRBJ1-4
D: TRBD1
V: TRBV7-2
size: -
CDR3: CASSLALTGGKLFF
DNA: TGTGCCAGCAGCTTAGCCCTGACAGGGGGAAAACTGTTTTTT

J: TRBJ2-1
D: TRBD2
V: TRBV27
size: once
CDR3: CASSPSAGEWSYNEQFF
DNA: TGTGCCAGCAGTCCCTCCGCGGGAGAATGGTCCTACAATGAGCAGTTCTTC

J: TRBJ1-1
D: -
V: TRBV9
size: once
CDR3: CASSSWGPRAKAFF
DNA: TGTGCCAGCAGCAGCTGGGGACCGCGGGCGAAAGCTTTCTTT

J: TRBJ1-5
D: -
V: TRBV27
size: -
CDR3: CASSPTGIQPQHF
DNA: TGTGCCAGCAGCCCAACAGGTATACAGCCCCAGCATTTT

J: TRBJ1-2
D: -
V: TRBV5-1
size: once
CDR3: CASSLEAANYGYTF
DNA: TGCGCCAGCAGCTTGGAGGCAGCTAACTATGGCTACACCTTC

J: TRBJ1-6
D: TRBD1
V: TRBV9
size: -
CDR3: CASSLQTGKNSPLHF
DNA: TGTGCCAGCAGCCTACAGACAGGGAAGAATTCACCCCTCCACTTT